One sample yielded the 22 T cell receptor beta chains listed below, sequenced in a study of T cell repertoires in aging, cancer and after chemotherapy. Multiplex touch-down PCR with TRB-A/B primers amplified rearranged V-D-J TRB sequences. MiXCR, applied by TCRdb to the multiplex PCR reads, yields one record per CDR3 protein. The sample consists of over a thousand distinct CDR3 sequences, around 21% of them appearing once. Peripheral blood genomic DNA, not sorted cells or RNA, was the template. The material sequenced was blood. The receptor source for this set is a human donor with a solid tumor.

The rearrangement links TRBV20-1 to TRBJ1-5; a possible D gene is TRBD1 (5 bases). The CDR3 is 13 residues long. The germline V gene encodes CDR1 DFQATT and CDR2 SNEGSKA (reference sequence). V dropped 8 bases and J dropped 4 bases, with 15 bases sitting between them. This CDR3 is CSTWDGGNQPQHF. CDR3 nucleotide sequence: TGCAGTACCTGGGACGGGGGTAATCAGCCCCAGCATTTT.

As concerns this clonotype: This could be a read error, since a much larger clone is one nucleotide away. The chain is built from TRBV6-4 and TRBJ2-3; 7 positions agree with TRBD1. V was pared by 3 bases and J by 4 bases, with 4 bases of the junction left unmatched. This CDR3 is 14 amino acids long. Germline loops: CDR1 MRHNA, CDR2 SNTAGT. DNA for the CDR3: TGTGCCAGCAGTGAGACAGGGACCGCAGATACGCAGTATTTT. This codes for CASSETGTADTQYF.

Sample share makes this clonotype large (0.1 to 1%). The V call is TRBV6-5, the J call TRBJ1-1; weak D call: TRBD1 (5 bases). This CDR3 region has 13 residues. Germline values: CDR1 MNHEY, CDR2 SVGAGI. V lost 7 bases to trimming and J lost 3 bases, with 12 bases between them. The CDR3 bases are TGTGCCAGCACATGGGGGGTTGACACTGAAGCTTTCTTT. Protein: CASTWGVDTEAFF.

In its sample, this clonotype ranks as medium-sized (0.01 to 0.1%). V and J are TRBV15 and TRBJ1-2, with 7 bases that match TRBD1. CDR3 length: 14 residues. V was pared by 8 bases and J by 4 bases, with 10 bases of the junction left unmatched. Germline assignment: CDR1 LNHNV and CDR2 YYDKDF (reference sequence). The CDR3 DNA is TGTGCCACCGGGAAGGTTCAGGGGGGCTATGGCTACACCTTC. Protein product: CATGKVQGGYGYTF.

The chain couples TRBV7-2 to TRBJ2-4; D may correspond to TRBD1 or TRBD2 (6 bases each). CDR3 size: 15 residues. Germline CDR1 is SGHTA and CDR2 is FQGNSA. The germline V and J ends were trimmed by 1 base and 11 bases, with 18 bases remaining between them. DNA of the CDR3: TGTGCCAGCAGCTTAGAGAGGGGGGTACGGGCTCTTCAGTACTTC. It encodes CASSLERGVRALQYF.

This clonotype was seen a handful of times. This chain joins TRBV5-4 and TRBJ1-1; D may be TRBD1 (6 bases). V gave up 1 base and J gave up 6 bases, with 13 bases separating them. The CDR3 runs 14 residues. Germline CDR1 SGHNT, CDR2 YYREEE (reference sequence). DNA of the CDR3: TGTGCCAGCAGCTTGCTCACAGGGAGAGCTGAAGCTTTCTTT. Residues: CASSLLTGRAEAFF.

The sample holds a few counts of this clonotype. The chain has TRBV12-3 or TRBV12-4 and TRBJ1-1; the D is unclear. The length of the CDR3 is 14 residues. Between the trimmed V and J ends, which lost 3 bases and 2 bases, there was a span of 10 bases. The DNA for the CDR3 is TGTGCCAGCAGTTTGAGAACAGCAAACACTGAAGCTTTCTTT. Protein: CASSLRTANTEAFF.

The chain couples TRBV7-9 to TRBJ2-2; D is undetermined. Trimming removed 4 bases from V and 6 bases from J, with 21 bases in between. Germline V CDR1 and CDR2: SEHNR, FQNEAQ (reference sequence). The length of the CDR3 is 17 residues. The CDR3 here is CASSSNARQRDPGELFF. The CDR3 DNA reads as TGTGCCAGCAGCTCAAACGCCCGACAAAGGGATCCCGGGGAGCTGTTTTTT.

The J gene is TRBJ1-2, the V gene TRBV6-2 or TRBV6-3, with unresolved D. Deletions cut 4 bases from V and 8 bases from J, with 20 bases between. The CDR3 length is 15 residues. Germline-derived CDR1 and CDR2 are MNHEY and SVGEGT. In DNA form, the CDR3 reads TGTGCCAGCAGTTTCACCCTTGGGGTAGCGGGAGGCTACACCTTC. Amino acid sequence: CASSFTLGVAGGYTF.

The chain uses TRBV7-9 and TRBJ2-7; D gene ambiguous. The CDR3 spans 14 residues. Trimming left V 5 bases short and J 2 bases short, with 13 bases between. Germline V gene sequence: CDR1 SEHNR, CDR2 FQNEAQ (reference sequence). The CDR3 nucleotides read TGTGCCAGCAGCGAACCGGGCCAACCCTACGAGCAGTACTTC. It yields the protein CASSEPGQPYEQYF.

This clonotype is classed as large. The rearrangement links TRBV14 to TRBJ2-2; 9 bases agree with TRBD2. With 3 bases clipped from V and 6 bases from J, the junction kept 5 bases outside the gene matches. The germline V gene encodes CDR1 SGHDN and CDR2 FVKESK. The CDR3 totals 15 residues. CDR3 sequence reads: CASSQIAGGAGELFF. As DNA, the CDR3 is TGTGCCAGCAGCCAGATCGCGGGAGGGGCCGGGGAGCTGTTTTTT.

The rearrangement joins TRBV7-6 to TRBJ2-2, with 8 bases fitting TRBD2. Germline-derived CDR1 and CDR2 are SGHVS and FNYEAQ. The V and J ends lost 5 bases and 4 bases, in that order; junction bases with no gene match: 6. This CDR3 contains 15 residues. The CDR3 here is CASSKLAARTGELFF. CDR3 DNA: TGTGCCAGCAGCAAACTAGCGGCCCGCACCGGGGAGCTGTTTTTT.

The chain recombines TRBV6-1 with TRBJ2-3; no clear D. V was cut by 2 bases and J by 2 bases, with 8 bases left in between. Germline V gene lookup returns CDR1 MNHNS and CDR2 SASEGT. This CDR3 spans 14 amino acids. CDR3 DNA sequence: TGTGCCAGCAGTGAAAATCAGGTCACAGATACGCAGTATTTT. Encoded protein: CASSENQVTDTQYF.

This clonotype counts as medium-sized (0.01 to 0.1%). CDR3 nucleotides: TGTGCCAGCAGCCTAGACAGGGGGGCTCAGCCCCAGCATTTT. Its protein product is CASSLDRGAQPQHF. The chain has TRBV28 and TRBJ1-5, with 9 bases aligning to TRBD1. The V and J ends lost 6 bases and 6 bases, in that order; junction bases with no gene match: 6. The CDR3 is 14 amino acids. The V gene's germline CDR1 is MDHEN and CDR2 SYDVKM.

This clonotype was observed a handful of times. The chain links TRBV27 to TRBJ1-2; 9 positions agree with TRBD1. This CDR3 is built from 14 residues. CDR1 and CDR2 from the germline V gene are MNHEY and SMNVEV (reference sequence). V shed 6 bases and J 4 bases; nucleotides not matched to a gene: 6. In DNA, the CDR3 is TGTGCCAGCAGCGGACGGGACAGGGCCTATGGCTACACCTTC. Translation gives CASSGRDRAYGYTF.

This chain connects TRBV28 to TRBJ2-3, with 11 bases that match TRBD2. Germline assignment: CDR1 MDHEN and CDR2 SYDVKM. This CDR3 is 17 amino acids long. The J segment lost 2 bases and the V segment lost 2 bases, leaving 6 bases of the junction unmatched. The CDR3: CASSLTGTSGPTDTQYF. Here the CDR3 DNA reads TGTGCCAGCAGTTTAACCGGGACTAGCGGTCCCACAGATACGCAGTATTTT. Using reference TRBV28 and TRBJ2-3 for the parts outside the CDR3, the full variable domain is DVKVTQSSRYLVKRTGEKVFLECVQDMDHENMFWYRQDPGLGLRLIYFSYDVKMKEKGDIPEGYSVSREKKERFSLILESASTNQTSMYLCASSLTGTSGPTDTQYFGPGTRLTVL.

The chain uses TRBV4-1 and TRBJ2-1; TRBD1 matches 8 bases. In germline, CDR1 is MGHRA, CDR2 YSYEKL. The CDR3 sequence is 17 residues long. V was pared by 1 base and J by 2 bases, with 7 bases of the junction left unmatched. This chain's CDR3 is CASSQGHGQGAYNEQFF. In nucleotides, the CDR3 is TGCGCCAGCAGCCAAGGCCACGGACAGGGTGCCTACAATGAGCAGTTCTTC.

This clonotype was detected a few times. The rearrangement joins TRBV7-2 to TRBJ2-7; 7 nucleotides align to TRBD1. The CDR3 contains 14 residues. The junction had 3 bases not matched to a gene; V was cut back by 0 bases and J by 4 bases. Germline V CDR1 and CDR2: SGHTA, FQGNSA. In nucleotides, the CDR3 is TGTGCCAGCAGCTTAGCCAGGGGGAAATACGAGCAGTACTTC. Residues: CASSLARGKYEQYF.

This clonotype has more than one count but fewer than ten. The V and J genes are TRBV12-3 or TRBV12-4 and TRBJ1-2, with TRBD1 as a possible D gene (5 bases). This CDR3 comprises 16 residues. Trimming shortened V by 7 bases and J by 0 bases, and 18 bases separated the two germline ends. CDR3 protein: CASTQMTGGTNYGYTF. The CDR3 DNA follows: TGTGCCAGCACTCAGATGACGGGGGGTACTAACTATGGCTACACCTTC.

This clonotype turned up a few times. The V gene is TRBV28, the J gene TRBJ2-7, with 7 bases aligning to TRBD1. The CDR3 length is 15 residues. V shed 4 bases and J 3 bases; nucleotides not matched to a gene: 9. Germline loops: CDR1 MDHEN, CDR2 SYDVKM. CDR3 protein: CASSSPGQNLYEQYF. CDR3 bases: TGTGCCAGCAGTTCGCCGGGACAGAACCTCTACGAGCAGTACTTC. Combining the CDR3 with reference TRBV28 and TRBJ2-7 gives the whole variable domain DVKVTQSSRYLVKRTGEKVFLECVQDMDHENMFWYRQDPGLGLRLIYFSYDVKMKEKGDIPEGYSVSREKKERFSLILESASTNQTSMYLCASSSPGQNLYEQYFGPGTRLTVT.

There are a few counts of this clonotype. The rearrangement links TRBV21-1 to TRBJ1-4. TRBV21-1 is deemed a pseudogene. The CDR3 runs 14 residues. The CDR3 sequence is CASSNWGGNEKLFF. The CDR3 DNA is TGTGCCAGCAGCAATTGGGGTGGAAACGAAAAACTGTTTTTT.

The chain combines TRBV6-5 with TRBJ2-7; 11 nucleotides agree with TRBD2. The CDR3 has 16 residues. Germline V gene lookup returns CDR1 MNHEY and CDR2 SVGAGI. With V trimmed by 5 bases and J by 5 bases, 11 bases remained unmatched. Here the CDR3 reads CASSEDSGGAPDEQYF. CDR3 DNA sequence: TGTGCCAGCAGTGAAGATAGCGGGGGGGCGCCCGACGAGCAGTACTTC.